The 32 T cell receptor beta chains presented below share a single source sample, sequenced in a study of OX40 agonist ivuxolimab in advanced cancers. The method was immunoSEQ multiplex PCR; TCRdb's version includes in-frame clones alone and lacks a portion of them. The sample has some 69,000 clones, nearly 90% seen once. The material sequenced was CD4+ or CD8+ T cells sorted from blood, taken in a trial of the OX40 agonist ivuxolimab. Receptors were obtained from an adult with an advanced solid tumor such as melanoma, head and neck, liver or kidney cancer.

V usage is TRBV28 and J usage is TRBJ2-3; 9 nucleotides agree with TRBD1. The junction had 6 bases not matched to a gene; V was cut back by 5 bases and J by 6 bases. CDR3 size: 14 residues. Germline assignment: CDR1 MDHEN and CDR2 SYDVKM. This CDR3 is CASSENRGLDTQYF. The DNA for the CDR3 is TGTGCCAGCAGTGAAAACAGGGGGCTGGATACGCAGTATTTT.

The rearrangement links TRBV4-2 to TRBJ2-5; 7 bases match TRBD2. The CDR3 spans 13 residues. V was clipped by 5 bases and J by 5 bases; unmatched bases: 5. The germline gives CDR1 LGHNA, CDR2 YNFKEQ. The chain's CDR3 is CASSTSVGETQYF. CDR3 nucleotides: TGTGCCAGCAGCACTAGCGTGGGTGAGACCCAGTACTTC.

This rearrangement joins TRBV7-9 to TRBJ2-1, with 7 bases fitting TRBD2. The CDR3 has 15 amino acids. V lost 2 bases and J lost 5; bases outside the gene matches: 6. Per germline, CDR1 SEHNR and CDR2 FQNEAQ (reference sequence). The CDR3 spells CASSLTAAGNNEQFF. DNA for the CDR3: TGTGCCAGCAGCTTAACAGCAGCGGGAAACAATGAGCAGTTCTTC.

V gene TRBV28 combines with J gene TRBJ1-2, with TRBD1 matching over 10 bases. Looked up from germline, CDR1 is MDHEN and CDR2 is SYDVKM. This CDR3 has 17 residues. V lost 5 bases, J lost 4 bases, and 13 bases stayed unmatched. This chain's CDR3 is CASSLPGQGGLLYGYTF. The CDR3 nucleotides are TGTGCCAGCAGTCTACCTGGACAGGGGGGGCTACTCTATGGCTACACCTTC.

This clone appeared a single time. This chain links TRBV7-2 with TRBJ2-3; 10 bases match TRBD2. The CDR3 sequence is 17 residues long. Per the germline V gene, CDR1 is SGHTA and CDR2 is FQGNSA. Trimming at V came to 4 bases and at J to 2 bases, leaving 9 bases not matched to a gene. CDR3 region: CASSSLAGGPITDTQYF. The CDR3 region has the DNA TGTGCCAGCAGCTCATTAGCGGGAGGACCCATCACAGATACGCAGTATTTT.

This chain connects TRBV4-3 to TRBJ2-7; D is perhaps TRBD2 (5 bases). V lost 3 bases, J lost 0 bases, and 9 bases lay in between. The germline gives CDR1 LGHNA, CDR2 YSLEER. The CDR3 extends over 14 amino acids. This CDR3 reads CASSQRTFSYEQYF. CDR3 in DNA: TGCGCCAGCAGCCAGCGGACTTTCTCCTACGAGCAGTACTTC.

The chain carries TRBV18 and TRBJ1-5, with 11 bases identical to TRBD1. After removal of 6 bases from V and 0 bases from J, the junction contained 7 bases not matched to a gene. CDR3 length equals 17 residues. In germline, CDR1 is KGHSH, CDR2 LQKENI. The DNA of the CDR3 is TGTGCCAGCTCCGCGAGGACAGGGGGCAATAGCAATCAGCCCCAGCATTTT. Translation: CASSARTGGNSNQPQHF.

V gene TRBV5-1 combines with J gene TRBJ2-3, with D possibly being TRBD1 (6 bases). The CDR3 spans 14 residues. Per the germline V gene, CDR1 is SGHRS and CDR2 is YFSETQ. V gave up 1 base and J gave up 5 bases, with 11 bases separating them. The DNA of the CDR3 is TGCGCCAGCAGCTTGACGTCCAGGGGAGATACGCAGTATTTT. Encoded protein: CASSLTSRGDTQYF.

This chain connects TRBV27 to TRBJ2-3; tentative D call: TRBD2 (5 bases). The CDR3 spans 21 residues. CDR1 and CDR2 from the germline V gene are MNHEY and SMNVEV (reference sequence). V lost 0 bases, J lost 1 base, and 26 bases lay in between. The DNA of the CDR3 is TGTGCCAGCAGTTTATCCGCCGGTGCGTATGCAAAGAGGGCCGGCACAGATACGCAGTATTTT. As protein: CASSLSAGAYAKRAGTDTQYF.

The J gene is TRBJ2-3, the V gene TRBV5-1; 9 nucleotides line up with TRBD2. Germline V lookup: CDR1 SGHRS, CDR2 YFSETQ. The CDR3 length is 18 residues. The trim removed 4 bases at V and 4 bases at J, leaving 16 bases unmatched. This CDR3 is CASSNPGLAETGADTQYF. Written as DNA, the CDR3 is TGCGCCAGCAGCAATCCGGGACTAGCAGAAACGGGAGCAGATACGCAGTATTTT.

The chain couples TRBV6-5 to TRBJ2-7, with 9 bases aligning to TRBD2. This CDR3 has 15 amino acids. V shed 6 bases and J 0 bases; nucleotides not matched to a gene: 6. Germline CDR1 MNHEY, CDR2 SVGAGI. The CDR3: CASSSLAGNSYEQYF. CDR3 DNA: TGTGCCAGCAGCAGTCTAGCGGGGAACTCCTACGAGCAGTACTTC.

The chain recombines TRBV30 with TRBJ2-3; 9 nucleotides match TRBD2. The CDR3 contains 13 residues. From germline, CDR1 is GTSNPN and CDR2 SVGIG (reference sequence). Trimming removed 3 bases from V and 3 bases from J; junction bases left unmatched: 1. The CDR3 coding sequence is TGTGCCTGGAGGACTAGCGGTACAGATACGCAGTATTTT. It yields the protein CAWRTSGTDTQYF.

The CDR3 sequence is CASSIDLAGVGEDTQYF. The CDR3 DNA is TGTGCCAGTAGTATAGACCTAGCGGGAGTAGGTGAAGATACGCAGTATTTT. The chain recombines TRBV19 with TRBJ2-3, with 10 positions matching TRBD2. The germline V gene encodes CDR1 LNHDA and CDR2 SQIVND (reference sequence). The CDR3 totals 17 residues. The V and J ends lost 0 bases and 5 bases, in that order; junction bases with no gene match: 8.

The rearrangement uses TRBV28 and TRBJ1-2; tentatively, D is TRBD1 (6 bases). Germline CDR1 MDHEN, CDR2 SYDVKM. This CDR3 region has 12 residues. Trimming took 7 bases from V and 4 from J, leaving 10 bases between them. This CDR3 is CASTMDSYGYTF. CDR3 nucleotides: TGTGCCAGCACCATGGACAGCTATGGCTACACCTTC.

The J gene is TRBJ2-4, the V gene TRBV5-8, with a weak D call TRBD2 (6 bases). Trimming cost V 10 bases and J 1 base, with 18 bases left between them. Germline V gene lookup returns CDR1 SGHTS and CDR2 YDEGEE. This CDR3 spans 15 amino acids. The CDR3 DNA reads TGTGCCGGGGGTTGGAGGGTCAGGGCCAAAAACATTCAGTACTTC. This sequence encodes CAGGWRVRAKNIQYF.

This rearrangement joins TRBV7-2 to TRBJ2-5; a weak D match, TRBD1 (5 bases). Trimming stripped 2 bases from V and 0 bases from J, with 19 bases between. Per germline, CDR1 SGHTA and CDR2 FQGNSA. CDR3 length equals 18 residues. CDR3 sequence reads: CASSLYVVGHSNQETQYF. In nucleotides, the CDR3 is TGTGCCAGCAGCTTATATGTCGTCGGACATAGTAACCAAGAGACCCAGTACTTC.

This clone has just a few counts. This sequence joins TRBV7-9 and TRBJ2-3; 10 nucleotides match TRBD2. Unmatched junction bases numbered 4, after V lost 6 bases and J lost 4 bases. This CDR3 region has 14 residues. Germline CDR1 and CDR2: SEHNR and FQNEAQ (reference sequence). CDR3 sequence (DNA): TGTGCCAGCAGTTCTAGCGGGAGCGCAGATACGCAGTATTTT. Protein product: CASSSSGSADTQYF.

The chain recombines TRBV7-3 with TRBJ1-1; 7 positions agree with TRBD1. Germline trimming cut 1 base from V and 4 bases from J; bases unmatched to any gene: 6. The CDR3 contains 15 residues. CDR1 and CDR2 (germline): SGHTA, FQGTGA. The CDR3 region has the DNA TGTGCCAGCAGCTTAAGACAGGGACCGGGCACTGAAGCTTTCTTT. It encodes CASSLRQGPGTEAFF.

The V call is TRBV4-1, the J call TRBJ2-5; D might be TRBD1 or TRBD2, each matching 5 bases. The CDR3 spans 17 residues. Trimming took off 1 base at V and 2 bases at J, with 17 bases between the two ends. Germline V gene lookup returns CDR1 MGHRA and CDR2 YSYEKL. CDR3 sequence (DNA): TGCGCCAGCAGCCAAGTGATAGCGAGGGGCCCGCAAGAGACCCAGTACTTC. This codes for CASSQVIARGPQETQYF.

The chain links TRBV25-1 to TRBJ2-5; no clear D gene. V gave up 6 bases and J gave up 5 bases, with 10 bases separating them. Germline CDR1 MGHDK, CDR2 SYGVNS. The CDR3 runs to 12 residues. CDR3 sequence (DNA): TGTGCCAGCAGCCCAGCCCGCGAGACCCAGTACTTC. Translated, it gives CASSPARETQYF.

The count of this clone is one. Relative to the germline gene, one junction end is altered; a read error may explain this. This chain joins TRBV10-3 and TRBJ2-3; the D gene is possibly TRBD2 (6 bases). This CDR3 has 12 residues. CDR1 is ENHRY and CDR2 is SYGVKD in the germline V gene. In DNA form, the CDR3 reads TGTGCCATCAGAGACCCTGAAAGGGACTTTAGTTTT. This translates into CAIRDPERDFSF.

The chain carries TRBV6-5 and TRBJ1-2; 8 bases map to TRBD1. The germline V gene has CDR1 MNHEY and CDR2 SVGAGI. After removal of 6 bases from V and 2 bases from J, the junction contained 2 bases not matched to a gene. The CDR3 has 13 residues. CDR3 bases: TGTGCCAGCAGGGACAGGGAGAACTATGGCTACACCTTC. It encodes CASRDRENYGYTF.

The V call is TRBV6-1, the J call TRBJ2-7; 11 bases fit TRBD2. This CDR3 comprises 14 residues. After removal of 5 bases from V and 3 bases from J, the junction contained 3 bases not matched to a gene. Germline CDR1 MNHNS, CDR2 SASEGT. The CDR3 spells CASSPGTSGYEQYF. The CDR3 nucleotides read TGTGCCAGCAGTCCCGGGACTAGCGGCTACGAGCAGTACTTC.

V is TRBV27 and J is TRBJ2-7, with 10 positions matching TRBD2. This CDR3 comprises 17 residues. Germline assignment: CDR1 MNHEY and CDR2 SMNVEV (reference sequence). J lost 5 bases, V lost 6 bases, and 16 bases had no gene match. The CDR3 loop reads CASSPPSGSSRGNEQYF. The CDR3 DNA reads TGTGCCAGCAGCCCCCCTAGCGGGAGTTCCCGGGGCAACGAGCAGTACTTC.

With respect to this clone: At one of its ends the junction is not consistent with the germline gene, which may arise from a read error. V gene TRBV7-7 combines with J gene TRBJ2-3, with TRBD2 identical over 9 bases. The CDR3 runs 14 residues. From germline, CDR1 is SSHAT and CDR2 FNYEAQ (reference sequence). The chain's CDR3 is CASSPSSGADTQYF. In nucleotides, the CDR3 is TGTGCTAGCAGCCCCTCTAGCGGGGCTGATACGCAGTATTTT.

CDR3 DNA sequence: TGTGCCAGCAGCCCGGGGACAGAATATAATTCACCCCTCCACTTT. This encodes CASSPGTEYNSPLHF. The chain carries TRBV7-2 and TRBJ1-6; 7 bases match TRBD1. CDR1 is SGHTA, CDR2 FQGNSA, per germline. The length of the CDR3 is 15 residues. J was trimmed by 4 bases and V by 5 bases; bases with no gene match: 5.

The J gene is TRBJ2-3, the V gene TRBV18, with 10 nucleotides matching TRBD2. The CDR3 runs 15 residues. Trimming took 2 bases from V and 4 from J; bases not matched to a gene: 3. CDR1 is KGHSH, CDR2 LQKENI, per germline. Here the CDR3 reads CASSPGSGRADTQYF. CDR3 nucleotides: TGTGCCAGCTCACCAGGAAGCGGGAGGGCAGATACGCAGTATTTT.

This clone was seen once. Sequence at one end of the junction differs from germline and may be a read error. The genes are TRBV4-2 and TRBJ2-5; 7 nucleotides align to TRBD1. The CDR3 is made up of 18 amino acids. Germline CDR1 and CDR2: LGHNA and YNFKEQ. As DNA, the CDR3 is TGTGCCAGCAGCCAACGGGACAGCGGACGGCCAAACCAAAAGACCCAGTACTTC. Amino acids: CASSQRDSGRPNQKTQYF.

This chain links TRBV11-2 with TRBJ1-2, with D tentatively TRBD1 (5 bases). Trimming took 4 bases from V and 2 from J, leaving 14 bases between them. CDR1 and CDR2 from the germline V gene are SGHAT and FQNNGV. The length of the CDR3 is 15 residues. The CDR3 sequence is CASSSLWGLNYGYTF. The CDR3 DNA is TGTGCCAGCAGCTCCCTCTGGGGCCTCAACTATGGCTACACCTTC.

The V call is TRBV2, the J call TRBJ1-4, with D hard to call. Germline assignment: CDR1 SNHLY and CDR2 FYNNEI. Trimming cost V 6 bases and J 4 bases, with 6 bases left between them. The CDR3 totals 12 residues. The CDR3 here is CASRVHNEKLFF. Written as DNA, the CDR3 is TGTGCCAGCAGGGTCCATAATGAAAAACTGTTTTTT.

The chain carries TRBV28 and TRBJ1-5; D is uncertain. The CDR3 has 15 residues. The V gene's germline CDR1 is MDHEN and CDR2 SYDVKM. V lost 2 bases to trimming and J lost 9 bases, with 17 bases between them. The CDR3 nucleotides read TGTGCCAGCAGTTTACCATGGTTGCCAACACGGCCCCAGCATTTT. Translation: CASSLPWLPTRPQHF. The full variable domain, with the rest looked up from reference TRBV28 and TRBJ1-5, is DVKVTQSSRYLVKRTGEKVFLECVQDMDHENMFWYRQDPGLGLRLIYFSYDVKMKEKGDIPEGYSVSREKKERFSLILESASTNQTSMYLCASSLPWLPTRPQHFGDGTRLSIL.

The count of this clone is one. This chain links TRBV4-1 with TRBJ2-6; tentatively, D is TRBD1 (6 bases). Germline CDR1 is MGHRA and CDR2 is YSYEKL. The CDR3 is 17 residues long. V was clipped by 3 bases and J by 6 bases, with 18 bases between them. The CDR3 sequence: CASSQGAGNRAANVLTF. Written as DNA, the CDR3 is TGCGCCAGCAGCCAGGGGGCGGGTAATAGGGCGGCCAACGTCCTGACTTTC.